This TCR beta chain was identified during a study of cytomegalovirus exposure and HLA in healthy donors. Only a few counts were recorded for this clone. CDR1 and CDR2 (germline): MNHNS, SASEGT. The CDR3 spans 15 residues. The V and J ends lost 6 bases and 7 bases, in that order; junction bases with no gene match: 6. The primer mix had 60 Vbeta and 13 Jbeta primers. Repertoires were generated with immunoSEQ multiplex PCR, while TCRdb's copy carries only in-frame clones and drops some. The top ten clones hold 7% to 8.5% of a sample with approximately 74,000 clones, less than 80% of them seen once. The TCR originated in a woman aged 40 to 55 in good health and CMV-seronegative. V usage is TRBV6-1 and J usage is TRBJ2-2, with 12 bases fitting TRBD1. The sequenced material came from PBMCs. DNA of the CDR3: TGTGCCAGCAGCCCGGGACAGGGGGCGAGCGGGGAGCTGTTTTTT. Its translation: CASSPGQGASGELFF.